These T cell receptor beta chains were read from a single sample in a study of blood T cell repertoires in COVID-19. Repertoires were generated with immunoSEQ multiplex PCR, while TCRdb's copy carries only in-frame clones and drops some. Of about 220,000 clones listed, approximately 81% were seen once; the top ten hold approximately 4%. Material: peripheral blood. These receptors were obtained from a woman older than 75 with acute or convalescent COVID-19. CDR3s include the opening cysteine and the closing phenylalanine or tryptophan. Fields, in order: J gene, V gene, clone size, D gene, CDR3 DNA, CDR3 protein. The D gene is left open where the match is weak. Clone size, where shown, is once, few, many, or a class for clones that have expanded.

>TRBJ2-3|TRBV9|-|TRBD2
TGTGCCAGCAGCCCGCTAGCGGGGGGGAGCACAGATACGCAGTATTTT
CASSPLAGGSTDTQYF
>TRBJ2-1|TRBV20-1|-|TRBD1
TGCAGTGCTAGTAGGGGGCAGGCCGTATCCTACAATGAGCAGTTCTTC
CSASRGQAVSYNEQFF
>TRBJ1-5|TRBV19|-|-
TGTGCCAGTAGTAAGGAGGACAGAGGTCAGCCCCAGCATTTT
CASSKEDRGQPQHF
>TRBJ1-5|TRBV2|-|-
TGTGCCAGCACTGGACTAAACAATCAGCCCCAGCATTTT
CASTGLNNQPQHF
>TRBJ2-7|TRBV5-6|-|TRBD1
TGTGCCAGCTTTCCGGGACAGGGGTCATACGAGCAGTACTTC
CASFPGQGSYEQYF
>TRBJ1-6|TRBV11-2|-|-
TGTGCCAGCAGCTCTCTAGACAGCAACTATAATTCACCCCTCCACTTT
CASSSLDSNYNSPLHF
>TRBJ2-1|TRBV9|-|TRBD1
TGTGCCAGCAGCGCTCAATGGGACAGGGGCTACAATGAGCAGTTCTTC
CASSAQWDRGYNEQFF
>TRBJ2-7|TRBV6-6|-|TRBD1
TGTGCCAGCAATCTAGGGGGCCTCTACGAGCAGTACTTC
CASNLGGLYEQYF
>TRBJ1-2|TRBV18|-|-
TGTGCCAGCTCACCACCGTCGAAGGCGGTCGGCTACACCTTC
CASSPPSKAVGYTF
>TRBJ2-5|TRBV5-1|few|-
TGCGCCAGCAGCCTTTCGGAAGAGACCCAGTACTTC
CASSLSEETQYF
>TRBJ1-1|TRBV7-9|-|-
TGTGCCAGCAGCTCCAGGGGTAACACTGAAGCTTTCTTT
CASSSRGNTEAFF
>TRBJ1-1|TRBV5-1|-|-
TGCGCCAGCAGCTTTCGGGAGAACACTGAAGCTTTCTTT
CASSFRENTEAFF
>TRBJ1-1|TRBV28|-|TRBD1
TGTGCCAGCAGTTACGGGACAGGGTCCTTTCACACTGAAGCTTTCTTT
CASSYGTGSFHTEAFF
>TRBJ2-7|TRBV7-2|-|-
TGTGCCAGCAGCTTACAGGGCTTAGAGCAGTACTTC
CASSLQGLEQYF
>TRBJ2-1|TRBV2|-|-
TGTGCCAGCAGTGATGCACAGGGTTCATACAATGAGCAGTTCTTC
CASSDAQGSYNEQFF
>TRBJ2-3|TRBV19|-|-
TGTGCCACCGCCACTCGGGATACGCAGTATTTT
CATATRDTQYF
>TRBJ2-3|TRBV3-1/TRBV3-2|-|-
TGTGCCAGCAGCCAAGATCGGAGCGGAGGTACGCAGTATTTT
CASSQDRSGGTQYF
>TRBJ2-5|TRBV2|few|TRBD2
TGTGCCAGCAAACCCGGGGGGGAGACCCAGTACTTC
CASKPGGETQYF
>TRBJ2-2|TRBV6-5|once|-
TGTGCCAGCCCGGGGCAGGGGGGTACCGGGGAGCTGTTTTTT
CASPGQGGTGELFF
>TRBJ2-1|TRBV4-3|-|TRBD2
TGCGCCAGCAGCCAAGACTCTAGCGGTGGTCCCAATGAGCAGTTCTTC
CASSQDSSGGPNEQFF
>TRBJ1-2|TRBV2|-|-
TGTGCCAGCGTTGAACAGGGAATCTATGGCTACACCTTC
CASVEQGIYGYTF
>TRBJ2-3|TRBV7-8|-|-
TGTGCCAGCAGCCCGTATAGTAGTCTTCGAACAGATACGCAGTATTTT
CASSPYSSLRTDTQYF
>TRBJ1-1|TRBV12-3/TRBV12-4|-|-
TGTGCCAGCAGTCCCTCGGTCCTTATTGAAGCTTTCTTT
CASSPSVLIEAFF
>TRBJ2-2|TRBV10-3|-|TRBD2
TGTGCCATCTCGGAAATAGCGGGGGGAAACGGGGAGCTGTTTTTT
CAISEIAGGNGELFF
>TRBJ1-2|TRBV19|few|-
TGTGCCAGTAGTATGAAGGGGGTGCAGAGTGGCTACACCTTC
CASSMKGVQSGYTF
>TRBJ1-3|TRBV6-5|-|-
TGTGCCAGCAGTTCTCAGGGGCGACTTGGAAACACCATATATTTT
CASSSQGRLGNTIYF
>TRBJ1-1|TRBV4-1|-|TRBD1
TGCGCCAGCAGCCAAGGACACAGGGGGAAGGACACTGAAGCTTTCTTT
CASSQGHRGKDTEAFF
>TRBJ2-6|TRBV18|-|-
TGTGCCAGCTCACCACGAAGTCCCGAGGCTCTGGGGGCCAACGTCCTGACTTTC
CASSPRSPEALGANVLTF
>TRBJ2-6|TRBV19|-|-
TGTGCCAGTAGTCGGTTCGACAGTTCCAGCTCTGGGGCCAACGTCCTGACTTTC
CASSRFDSSSSGANVLTF
>TRBJ2-3|TRBV6-5|-|-
TGTGCCAGCGGGAGGGGGGCGGTGAGCACAGATACGCAGTATTTT
CASGRGAVSTDTQYF
>TRBJ2-1|TRBV15|-|TRBD2
TGTGCCACCAGCAGAGGAAGGATGGGGCGGGGGGCCCAGAATGAGCAGTTCTTC
CATSRGRMGRGAQNEQFF
>TRBJ1-3|TRBV28|-|TRBD1
TGTGCCAGCAGTTTTCGAGGGGGCGGTACTGGAAACACCATATATTTT
CASSFRGGGTGNTIYF
>TRBJ1-4|TRBV19|-|-
TGTGCCAGTAGGCGGGACGGGGATAATGAAAAACTGTTTTTT
CASRRDGDNEKLFF
>TRBJ2-4|TRBV3-1/TRBV3-2|-|TRBD1
TGTGCCAGCAGCCAAGGCGACAGGGTACACATTCAGTACTTC
CASSQGDRVHIQYF
>TRBJ1-1|TRBV18|-|-
TGTGCCAGCTCACCAACGACCCAGGCGAACACTGAAGCTTTCTTT
CASSPTTQANTEAFF
>TRBJ1-5|TRBV19|few|-
TGTGCCAGTAGGGACAGAGAGTTTAGCAATCAGCCCCAGCATTTT
CASRDREFSNQPQHF